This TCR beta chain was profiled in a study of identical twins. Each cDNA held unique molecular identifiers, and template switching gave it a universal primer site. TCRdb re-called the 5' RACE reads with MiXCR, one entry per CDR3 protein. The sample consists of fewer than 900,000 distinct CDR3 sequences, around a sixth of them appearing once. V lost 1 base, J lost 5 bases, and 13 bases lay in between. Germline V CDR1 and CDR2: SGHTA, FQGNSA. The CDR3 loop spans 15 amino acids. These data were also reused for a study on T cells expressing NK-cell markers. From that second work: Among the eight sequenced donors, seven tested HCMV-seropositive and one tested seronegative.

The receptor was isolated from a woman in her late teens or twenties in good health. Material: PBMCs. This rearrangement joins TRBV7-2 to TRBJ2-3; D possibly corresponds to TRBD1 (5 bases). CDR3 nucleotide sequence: TGTGCCAGCAGCTTAGATCCTGGGGCCCGAGATACGCAGTATTTT. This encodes CASSLDPGARDTQYF.